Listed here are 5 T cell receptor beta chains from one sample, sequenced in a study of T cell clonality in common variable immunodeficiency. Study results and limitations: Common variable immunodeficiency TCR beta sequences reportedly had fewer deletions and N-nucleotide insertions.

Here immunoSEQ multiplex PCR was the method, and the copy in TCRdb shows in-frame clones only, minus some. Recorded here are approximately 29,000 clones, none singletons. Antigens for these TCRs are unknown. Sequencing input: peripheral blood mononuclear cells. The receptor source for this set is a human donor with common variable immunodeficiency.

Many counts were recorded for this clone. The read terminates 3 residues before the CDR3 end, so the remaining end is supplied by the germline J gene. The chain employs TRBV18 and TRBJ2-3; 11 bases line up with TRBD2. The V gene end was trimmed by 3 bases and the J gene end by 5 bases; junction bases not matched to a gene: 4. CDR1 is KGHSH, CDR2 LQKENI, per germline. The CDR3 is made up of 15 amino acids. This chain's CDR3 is CASSPLAGGQDTQYF. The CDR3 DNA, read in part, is TGTGCCAGCTCACCCCTAGCGGGAGGTCAAGATACG.

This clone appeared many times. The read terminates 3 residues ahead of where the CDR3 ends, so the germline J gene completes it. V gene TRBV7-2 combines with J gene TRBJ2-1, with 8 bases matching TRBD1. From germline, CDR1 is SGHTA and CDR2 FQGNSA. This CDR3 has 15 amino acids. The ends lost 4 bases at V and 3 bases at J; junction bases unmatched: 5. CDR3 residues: CASSSRRGHYNEQFF. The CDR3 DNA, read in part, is TGTGCCAGCAGCTCCCGCAGGGGGCACTACAATGAG.

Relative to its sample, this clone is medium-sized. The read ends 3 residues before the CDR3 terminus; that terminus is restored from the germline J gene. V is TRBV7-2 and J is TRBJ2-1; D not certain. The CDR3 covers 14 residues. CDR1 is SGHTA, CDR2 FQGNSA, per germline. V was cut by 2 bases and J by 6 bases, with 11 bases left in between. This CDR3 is CASSLQVSGNEQFF. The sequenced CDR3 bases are TGTGCCAGCAGCTTACAGGTGTCCGGCAATGAG.

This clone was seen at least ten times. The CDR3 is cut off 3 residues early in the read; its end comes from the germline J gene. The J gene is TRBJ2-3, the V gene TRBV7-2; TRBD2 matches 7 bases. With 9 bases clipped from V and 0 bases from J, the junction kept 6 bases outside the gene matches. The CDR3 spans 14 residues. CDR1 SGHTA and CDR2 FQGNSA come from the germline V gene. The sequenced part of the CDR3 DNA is TGTGCCAGTGTGCTAGCGGCCAGCACAGATACG. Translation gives CASVLAASTDT. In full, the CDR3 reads CASVLAASTDTQYF.

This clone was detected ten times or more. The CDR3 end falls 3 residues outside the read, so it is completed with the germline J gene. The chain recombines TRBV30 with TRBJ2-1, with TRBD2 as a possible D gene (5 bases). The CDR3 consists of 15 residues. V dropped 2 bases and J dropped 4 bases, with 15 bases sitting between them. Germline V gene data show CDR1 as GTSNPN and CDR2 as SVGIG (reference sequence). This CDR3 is CAWSIPSPKYNEQFF. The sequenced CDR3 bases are TGTGCCTGGAGTATCCCTAGCCCGAAATACAATGAG.